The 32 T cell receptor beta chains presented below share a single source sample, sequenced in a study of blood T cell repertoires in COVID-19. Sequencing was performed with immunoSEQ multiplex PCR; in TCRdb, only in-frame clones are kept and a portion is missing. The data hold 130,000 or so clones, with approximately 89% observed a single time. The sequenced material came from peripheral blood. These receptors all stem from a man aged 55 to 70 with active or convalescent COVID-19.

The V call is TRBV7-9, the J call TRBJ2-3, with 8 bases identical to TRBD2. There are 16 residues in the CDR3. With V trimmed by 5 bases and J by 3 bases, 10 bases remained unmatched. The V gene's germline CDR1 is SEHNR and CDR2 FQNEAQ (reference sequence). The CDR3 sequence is CASSMGSGSQTDTQYF. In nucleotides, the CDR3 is TGTGCCAGCAGCATGGGGAGCGGGAGTCAGACAGATACGCAGTATTTT. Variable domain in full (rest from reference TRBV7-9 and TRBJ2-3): DTGVSQNPRHKITKRGQNVTFRCDPISEHNRLYWYRQTLGQGPEFLTYFQNEAQLEKSRLLSDRFSAERPKGSFSTLEIQRTEQGDSAMYLCASSMGSGSQTDTQYFGPGTRLTVL.

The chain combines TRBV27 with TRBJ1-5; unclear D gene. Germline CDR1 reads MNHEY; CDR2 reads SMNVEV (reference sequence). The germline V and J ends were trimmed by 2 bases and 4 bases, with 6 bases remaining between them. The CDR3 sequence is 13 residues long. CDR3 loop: CASSLRENQPQHF. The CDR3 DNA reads TGTGCCAGCAGTTTACGGGAAAATCAGCCCCAGCATTTT.

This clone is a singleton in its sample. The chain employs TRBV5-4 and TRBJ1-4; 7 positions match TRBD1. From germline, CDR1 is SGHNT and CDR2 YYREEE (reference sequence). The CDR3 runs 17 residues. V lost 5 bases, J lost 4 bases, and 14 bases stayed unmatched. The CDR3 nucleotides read TGTGCCAGCAGTCGCCTGGCCGTATCAGGGGGTAATGAAAAACTGTTTTTT. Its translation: CASSRLAVSGGNEKLFF.

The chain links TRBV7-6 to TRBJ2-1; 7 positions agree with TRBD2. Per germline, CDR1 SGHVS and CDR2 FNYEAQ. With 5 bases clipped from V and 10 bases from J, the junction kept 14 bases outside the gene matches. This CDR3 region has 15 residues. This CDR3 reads CASSPVVPGGWEQFF. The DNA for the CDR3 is TGTGCCAGCAGCCCCGTTGTGCCCGGGGGGTGGGAGCAGTTCTTC.

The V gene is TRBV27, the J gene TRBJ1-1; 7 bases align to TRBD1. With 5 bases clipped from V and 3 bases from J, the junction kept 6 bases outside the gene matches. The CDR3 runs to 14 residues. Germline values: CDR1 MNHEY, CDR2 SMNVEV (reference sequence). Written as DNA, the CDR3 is TGTGCCAGCAGTAGGTGGACAGGAGACACTGAAGCTTTCTTT. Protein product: CASSRWTGDTEAFF.

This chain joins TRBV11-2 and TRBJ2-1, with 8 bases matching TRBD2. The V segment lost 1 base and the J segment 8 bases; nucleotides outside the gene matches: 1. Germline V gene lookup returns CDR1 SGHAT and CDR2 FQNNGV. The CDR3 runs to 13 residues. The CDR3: CASSLGAGDEQFF. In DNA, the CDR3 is TGTGCCAGCAGCTTAGGAGCGGGGGATGAGCAGTTCTTC.

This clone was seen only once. CDR3 sequence reads: CASSSDRGATEAFF. CDR3 nucleotides: TGCGCCAGCAGCTCAGACAGGGGTGCCACTGAAGCTTTCTTT. The chain recombines TRBV5-1 with TRBJ1-1, with 8 bases fitting TRBD1. Germline V gives CDR1 SGHRS, CDR2 YFSETQ. V lost 3 bases to trimming and J lost 4 bases; unmatched junction nucleotides: 5. The CDR3 contains 14 residues.

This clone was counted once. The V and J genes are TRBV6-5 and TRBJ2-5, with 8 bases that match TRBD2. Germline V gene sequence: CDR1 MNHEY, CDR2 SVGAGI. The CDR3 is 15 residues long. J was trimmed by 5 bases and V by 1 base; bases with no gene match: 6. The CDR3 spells CASSYLGLGGETQYF. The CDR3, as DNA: TGTGCCAGCAGTTACTTGGGACTAGGCGGGGAGACCCAGTACTTC.

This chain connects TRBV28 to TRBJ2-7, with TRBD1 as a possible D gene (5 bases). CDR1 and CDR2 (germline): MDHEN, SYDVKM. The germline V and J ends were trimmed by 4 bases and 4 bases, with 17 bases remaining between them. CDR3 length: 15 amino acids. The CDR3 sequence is CASSSPGRAWYEQYF. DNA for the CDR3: TGTGCCAGCAGTTCCCCCGGCAGGGCGTGGTACGAGCAGTACTTC.

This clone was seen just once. CDR3 in DNA: TGTGCCAGCAGTGAAAGGACTAGCGTCCAAGAGACCCAGTACTTC. Its translation: CASSERTSVQETQYF. The chain combines TRBV2 with TRBJ2-5; 9 nucleotides align to TRBD2. The length of the CDR3 is 15 residues. Germline lookup yields CDR1 SNHLY and CDR2 FYNNEI. With V trimmed by 2 bases and J by 1 base, 2 bases remained unmatched. Supplemented by reference TRBV2 and TRBJ2-5, the full variable domain reads EPEVTQTPSHQVTQMGQEVILRCVPISNHLYFYWYRQILGQKVEFLVSFYNNEISEKSEIFDDQFSVERPDGSNFTLKIRSTKLEDSAMYFCASSERTSVQETQYFGPGTRLLVL.

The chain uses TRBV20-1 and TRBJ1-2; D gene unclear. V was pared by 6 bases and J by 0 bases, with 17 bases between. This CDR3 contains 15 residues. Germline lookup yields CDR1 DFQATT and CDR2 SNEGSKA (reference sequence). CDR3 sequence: CSASRGGRSNYGYTF. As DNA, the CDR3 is TGCAGTGCGAGTAGAGGAGGCCGATCTAACTATGGCTACACCTTC.

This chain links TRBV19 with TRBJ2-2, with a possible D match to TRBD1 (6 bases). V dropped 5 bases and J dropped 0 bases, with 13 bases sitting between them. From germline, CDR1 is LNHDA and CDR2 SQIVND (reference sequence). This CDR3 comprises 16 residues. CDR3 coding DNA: TGTGCCAGTAGTCCCCTCAGGACAGCGAACACCGGGGAGCTGTTTTTT. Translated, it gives CASSPLRTANTGELFF.

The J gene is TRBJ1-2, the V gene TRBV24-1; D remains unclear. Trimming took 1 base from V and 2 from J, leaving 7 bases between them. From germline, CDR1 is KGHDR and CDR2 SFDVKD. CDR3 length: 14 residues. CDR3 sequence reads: CATSDFNGNYGYTF. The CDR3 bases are TGTGCCACCAGTGATTTTAACGGGAACTATGGCTACACCTTC.

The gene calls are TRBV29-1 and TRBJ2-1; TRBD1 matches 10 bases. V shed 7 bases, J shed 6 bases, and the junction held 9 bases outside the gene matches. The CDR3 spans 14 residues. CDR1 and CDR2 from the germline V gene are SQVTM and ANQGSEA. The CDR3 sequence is CSGKDRGLSNEQFF. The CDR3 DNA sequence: TGCAGCGGGAAAGACAGGGGGCTGAGCAATGAGCAGTTCTTC.

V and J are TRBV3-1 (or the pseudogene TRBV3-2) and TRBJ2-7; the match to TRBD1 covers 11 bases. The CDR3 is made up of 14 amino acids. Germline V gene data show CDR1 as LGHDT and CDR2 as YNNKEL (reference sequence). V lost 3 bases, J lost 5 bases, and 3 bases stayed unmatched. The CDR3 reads CASSHRTGGDEQYF. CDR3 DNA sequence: TGTGCCAGCAGCCACAGGACAGGGGGCGACGAGCAGTACTTC.

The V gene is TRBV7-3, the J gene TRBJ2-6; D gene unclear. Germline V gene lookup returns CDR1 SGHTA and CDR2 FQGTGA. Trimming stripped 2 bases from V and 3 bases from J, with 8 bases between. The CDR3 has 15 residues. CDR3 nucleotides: TGTGCCAGCAGCTTATCCCCGGGTGGGGCCAACGTCCTGACTTTC. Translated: CASSLSPGGANVLTF.

CDR3 residues: CSVGLAGLGNEQFF. CDR3 nucleotides: TGCAGCGTCGGACTAGCGGGACTGGGAAATGAGCAGTTCTTC. V and J are TRBV29-1 and TRBJ2-1, with 12 nucleotides matching TRBD2. This CDR3 region has 14 residues. J lost 7 bases, V lost 6 bases, and 7 bases had no gene match. Germline CDR1 reads SQVTM; CDR2 reads ANQGSEA.

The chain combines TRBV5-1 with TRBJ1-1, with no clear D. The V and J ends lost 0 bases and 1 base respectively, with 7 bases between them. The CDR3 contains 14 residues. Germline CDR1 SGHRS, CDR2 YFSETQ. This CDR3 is CASSLEPQNTEAFF. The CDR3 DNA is TGCGCCAGCAGCTTGGAGCCGCAGAACACTGAAGCTTTCTTT. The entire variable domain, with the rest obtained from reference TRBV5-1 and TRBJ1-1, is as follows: KAGVTQTPRYLIKTRGQQVTLSCSPISGHRSVSWYQQTPGQGLQFLFEYFSETQRNKGNFPGRFSGRQFSNSRSEMNVSTLELGDSALYLCASSLEPQNTEAFFGQGTRLTVV.

The CDR3 is CASSVTGLNTEAFF. CDR3 coding DNA: TGTGCCAGTAGTGTGACAGGTTTGAACACTGAAGCTTTCTTT. The chain employs TRBV19 and TRBJ1-1; TRBD1 is a possible D gene (6 bases). From germline, CDR1 is LNHDA and CDR2 SQIVND (reference sequence). CDR3 size: 14 residues. Trimming left V 5 bases short and J 0 bases short, with 10 bases between.

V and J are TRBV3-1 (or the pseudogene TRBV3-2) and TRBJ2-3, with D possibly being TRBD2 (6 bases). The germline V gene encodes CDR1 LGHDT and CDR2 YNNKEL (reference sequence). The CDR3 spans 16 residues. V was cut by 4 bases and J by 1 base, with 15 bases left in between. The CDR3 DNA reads TGTGCCAGCAGCCGGGAGGTAGGGGTCGGCACAGATACGCAGTATTTT. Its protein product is CASSREVGVGTDTQYF.

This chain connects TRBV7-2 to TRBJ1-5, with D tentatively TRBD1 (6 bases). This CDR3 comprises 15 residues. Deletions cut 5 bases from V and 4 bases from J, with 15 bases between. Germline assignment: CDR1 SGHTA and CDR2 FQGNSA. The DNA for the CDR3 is TGTGCCAGCAGCAACGGACAGAATAGGAATCAGCCCCAGCATTTT. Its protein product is CASSNGQNRNQPQHF.

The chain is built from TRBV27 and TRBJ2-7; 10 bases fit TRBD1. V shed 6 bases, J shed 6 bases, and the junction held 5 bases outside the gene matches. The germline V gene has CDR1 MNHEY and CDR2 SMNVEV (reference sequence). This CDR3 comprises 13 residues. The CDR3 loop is CASRGTGVSEQYF. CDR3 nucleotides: TGTGCCAGCAGAGGGACAGGGGTGTCCGAGCAGTACTTC.

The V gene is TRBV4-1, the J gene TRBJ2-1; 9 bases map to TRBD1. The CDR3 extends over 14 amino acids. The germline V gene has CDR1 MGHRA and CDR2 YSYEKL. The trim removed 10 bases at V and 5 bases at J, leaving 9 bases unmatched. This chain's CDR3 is CATSTDRGNNEQFF. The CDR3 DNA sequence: TGCGCCACTTCGACGGACAGGGGAAACAATGAGCAGTTCTTC.

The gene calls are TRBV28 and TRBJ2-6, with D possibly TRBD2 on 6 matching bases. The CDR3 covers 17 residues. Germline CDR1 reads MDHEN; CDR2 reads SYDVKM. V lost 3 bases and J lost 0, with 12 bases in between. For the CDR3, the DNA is TGTGCCAGCAGTTTGGTACGCGGGACCTCTGGGGCCAACGTCCTGACTTTC. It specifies CASSLVRGTSGANVLTF. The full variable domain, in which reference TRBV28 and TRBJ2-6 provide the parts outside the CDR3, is DVKVTQSSRYLVKRTGEKVFLECVQDMDHENMFWYRQDPGLGLRLIYFSYDVKMKEKGDIPEGYSVSREKKERFSLILESASTNQTSMYLCASSLVRGTSGANVLTFGAGSRLTVL.

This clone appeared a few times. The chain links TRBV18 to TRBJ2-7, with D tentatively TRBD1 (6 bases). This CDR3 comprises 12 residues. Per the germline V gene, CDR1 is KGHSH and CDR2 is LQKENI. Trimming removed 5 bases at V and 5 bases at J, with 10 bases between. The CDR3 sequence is CASSIQGNEQYF. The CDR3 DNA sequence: TGTGCCAGCTCAATACAGGGTAACGAGCAGTACTTC.

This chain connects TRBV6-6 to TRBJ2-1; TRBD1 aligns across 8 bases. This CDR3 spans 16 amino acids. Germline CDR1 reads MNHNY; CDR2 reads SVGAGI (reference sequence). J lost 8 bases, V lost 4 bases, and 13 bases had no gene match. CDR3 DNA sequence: TGTGCCAGCAGTTCAACCGGGACAGGCGGTAGAGATGAGCAGTTCTTC. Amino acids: CASSSTGTGGRDEQFF.

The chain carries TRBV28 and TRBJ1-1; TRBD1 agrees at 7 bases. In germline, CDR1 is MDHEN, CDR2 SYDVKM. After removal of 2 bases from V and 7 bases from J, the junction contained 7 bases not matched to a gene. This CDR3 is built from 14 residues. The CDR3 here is CASSLLDRDGEAFF. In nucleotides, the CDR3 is TGTGCCAGCAGTTTACTCGACAGGGATGGTGAAGCTTTCTTT.

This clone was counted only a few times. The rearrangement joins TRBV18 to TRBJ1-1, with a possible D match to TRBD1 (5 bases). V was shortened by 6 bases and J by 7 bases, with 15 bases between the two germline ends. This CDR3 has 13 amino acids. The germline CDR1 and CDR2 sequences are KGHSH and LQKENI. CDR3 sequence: CASSPRGEGEAFF. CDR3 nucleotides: TGTGCCAGCTCCCCTCGGGGGGAGGGTGAAGCTTTCTTT.

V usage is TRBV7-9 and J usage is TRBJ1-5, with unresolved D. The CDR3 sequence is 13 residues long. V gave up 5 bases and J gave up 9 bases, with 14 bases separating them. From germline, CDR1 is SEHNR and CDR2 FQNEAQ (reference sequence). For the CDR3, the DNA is TGTGCCAGCAGCACTGGGAGTCTTGGGCCCCAGCATTTT. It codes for CASSTGSLGPQHF. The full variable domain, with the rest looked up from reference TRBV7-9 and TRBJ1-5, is DTGVSQNPRHKITKRGQNVTFRCDPISEHNRLYWYRQTLGQGPEFLTYFQNEAQLEKSRLLSDRFSAERPKGSFSTLEIQRTEQGDSAMYLCASSTGSLGPQHFGDGTRLSIL.

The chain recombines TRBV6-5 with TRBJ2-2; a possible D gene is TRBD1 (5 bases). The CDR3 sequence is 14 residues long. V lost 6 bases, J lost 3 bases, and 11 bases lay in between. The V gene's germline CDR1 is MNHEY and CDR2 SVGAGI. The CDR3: CASRAPGYTGELFF. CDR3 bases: TGTGCCAGCAGAGCCCCAGGGTACACCGGGGAGCTGTTTTTT.

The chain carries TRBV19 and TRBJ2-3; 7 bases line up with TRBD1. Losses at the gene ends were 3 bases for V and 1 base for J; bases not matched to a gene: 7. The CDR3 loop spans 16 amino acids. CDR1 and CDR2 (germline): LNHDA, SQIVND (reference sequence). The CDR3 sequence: CASSIQGDLRTDTQYF. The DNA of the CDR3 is TGTGCCAGTAGTATTCAGGGGGACCTACGCACAGATACGCAGTATTTT.

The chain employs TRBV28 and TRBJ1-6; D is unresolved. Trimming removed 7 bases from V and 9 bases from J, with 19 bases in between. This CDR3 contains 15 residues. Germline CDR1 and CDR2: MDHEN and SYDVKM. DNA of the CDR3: TGTGCCAGCATCCCCGGCGGGGTCTCCGGTTCACCCCTCCACTTT. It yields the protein CASIPGGVSGSPLHF.